The clone carrying this T cell receptor beta chain was recorded a few times. As yet, its antigen is unknown. An end of the junction differs from the germline gene, which may be a read error. These data come from a study of post-analysis software for immune sequencing data. Study information: Recorded subtypes: relapsing-remitting, secondary progressive, progressive-relapsing; some patients unannotated. Study-wide results and caveats: In multiple sclerosis, normalized Chao1 diversity was significantly below that of controls. With TRBV5-6, TRBV5-1 and TRBV20-1 included, about five TRBV segments were more frequent in patients than in controls.

Prepared libraries of TCR beta cDNA carried unique molecular identifiers. TCRdb fed the PCR reads into MiXCR, producing one record per CDR3 protein. The data contain roughly 570,000 distinct CDR3 sequences, around 36% of them singletons. The CDR3 contains 14 residues. The germline V gene encodes CDR1 SGHVS and CDR2 FQNEAQ. The chain combines TRBV7-8 with TRBJ1-2, with 8 bases fitting TRBD1. Sequences were obtained from blood. The source is a girl aged 2-17 years with multiple sclerosis. CDR3 bases: TGTACCAGCAGCGTATCCGGGACAGGATATGGCTACACCTTC. Protein product: CTSSVSGTGYGYTF.